The sequence of this T cell receptor (beta chain) was determined in a study of early T cells in non-severe SARS-CoV-2 infection. TCRdb re-analysed the 5' RACE reads in MiXCR, keeping a single row per CDR3 protein. The table records 90,000 to 120,000 distinct CDR3 sequences, 12% of them present only once. There are many counts of this clonotype. The V gene's germline CDR1 is SEHNR and CDR2 FQNEAQ (reference sequence). Trimming stripped 5 bases from V and 3 bases from J, with 8 bases between. This CDR3 has 12 residues. This receptor was taken from an adult who was a healthcare worker with PCR-confirmed SARS-CoV-2 infection or an uninfected control (not recorded which). Sequenced material: whole blood. The chain has TRBV7-9 and TRBJ2-7; D ambiguous. The CDR3 reads CASSNAFYEQYF. Written as DNA, the CDR3 is TGTGCCAGCAGCAACGCATTCTACGAGCAGTACTTC. Together with reference TRBV7-9 and TRBJ2-7, the CDR3 gives the full variable domain: DTGVSQNPRHKITKRGQNVTFRCDPISEHNRLYWYRQTLGQGPEFLTYFQNEAQLEKSRLLSDRFSAERPKGSFSTLEIQRTEQGDSAMYLCASSNAFYEQYFGPGTRLTVT.